These 13 T cell receptor beta chains share one sample of origin, sequenced in a study of Graves' ophthalmopathy and Graves' hyperthyroidism. From RNA, the CDR3 regions of TCR beta chains were amplified and sequenced. Second-round multiplex PCR came after a first-round RT-PCR that employed HTBI primers. TCRdb reprocessed the multiplex PCR reads with MiXCR, giving one entry per CDR3 protein. The table records around 1,200,000 distinct CDR3 sequences, about 35% of them present only once. Sequences were obtained from peripheral blood or thyroid tissue (not recorded which). The source is an adult man with Graves' hyperthyroidism.

The J gene is TRBJ2-6, the V gene TRBV19; the D gene is possibly TRBD2 (5 bases). This CDR3 spans 15 amino acids. CDR1 and CDR2 from the germline V gene are LNHDA and SQIVND (reference sequence). Trimming left V 8 bases short and J 0 bases short, with 11 bases between. The CDR3 DNA is TGTGCCAGTCAAGCGGACGGCTCTGGGGCCAACGTCCTGACTTTC. Its translation is CASQADGSGANVLTF.

As concerns this clonotype: A much bigger clone sits one base away, suggesting this may be a read error. V is TRBV4-3 and J is TRBJ1-2, with a possible D match to TRBD1 (5 bases). The CDR3 contains 14 residues. Germline lookup yields CDR1 LGHNA and CDR2 YSLEER. CDR3 in amino acids: CASSLVGAGYGFTF. The CDR3 DNA is TGCGCCAGCAGCTTGGTAGGGGCTGGCTATGGCTTCACCTTC.

The rearrangement joins TRBV19 to TRBJ1-1; TRBD1 agrees at 8 bases. The germline V gene encodes CDR1 LNHDA and CDR2 SQIVND (reference sequence). Unmatched junction bases numbered 8, after V lost 5 bases and J lost 6 bases. The CDR3 runs 14 residues. The CDR3 spells CASSPWTGMSEAFF. CDR3 nucleotide sequence: TGTGCCAGTAGTCCTTGGACAGGGATGTCTGAAGCTTTCTTT.

J is TRBJ1-5 and V is TRBV2; D is unresolved. The V gene lost 5 bases and the J gene lost 7 bases, with 12 bases spanning the gap. The CDR3 has 13 residues. Germline CDR1 and CDR2: SNHLY and FYNNEI. The CDR3 loop reads CASSFGPLQPQHF. CDR3 DNA: TGTGCCAGCAGTTTTGGCCCCCTACAGCCCCAGCATTTT.

This sequence joins TRBV7-9 and TRBJ2-5; the match to TRBD2 covers 8 bases. Per germline, CDR1 SEHNR and CDR2 FQNEAQ (reference sequence). V trimming: 3 bases; J trimming: 2 bases; junction bases outside the gene matches: 5. The CDR3 is made up of 15 amino acids. CDR3 DNA sequence: TGTGCCAGCAGCTTGGCGGGAGGAATGCAAGAGACCCAGTACTTC. Its translation is CASSLAGGMQETQYF.

A few counts support this clonotype. The CDR3 DNA follows: TGCAGTGCCCTGAGACAGGGTTCTCGGCAGCCCCAGCAGTACTTC. It yields the protein CSALRQGSRQPQQYF. The V call is TRBV20-1, the J call TRBJ2-7; 7 bases line up with TRBD1. Germline V CDR1 and CDR2: DFQATT, SNEGSKA (reference sequence). This CDR3 spans 15 amino acids. Trimming cost V 6 bases and J 8 bases; bases outside gene matches: 19.

In the case of this clonotype: This clone may be a read error of a much larger clone one base away. The CDR3 reads CSAGFGPDRAGANVLTF. CDR3 DNA sequence: TGCAGTGCTGGATTTGGACCCGACAGGGCTGGGGCCAACGTCCTGACTTTC. The V and J genes are TRBV20-1 and TRBJ2-6, with 7 bases identical to TRBD1. Per germline, CDR1 DFQATT and CDR2 SNEGSKA (reference sequence). The CDR3 loop spans 17 amino acids. Losses at the gene ends were 5 bases for V and 2 bases for J; bases not matched to a gene: 12.

As to this clonotype: An end of the junction differs from the germline gene, which may be a read error. V usage is TRBV12-3 or TRBV12-4 and J usage is TRBJ1-2, with D unclear. The length of the CDR3 is 13 residues. CDR3 DNA sequence: TGTGCCAGCAGCCAAAAGACTAACTATGGCCACACCTTC. Translation gives CASSQKTNYGHTF.

This sequence joins TRBV5-4 and TRBJ1-2; possibly TRBD1 for D (6 bases). V dropped 5 bases and J dropped 8 bases, with 16 bases sitting between them. The CDR3 consists of 13 residues. Per the germline V gene, CDR1 is SGHNT and CDR2 is YYREEE (reference sequence). The CDR3 reads CASSSTGPRGYTF. In DNA form, the CDR3 reads TGTGCCAGCAGTTCGACAGGTCCCCGAGGCTACACCTTC.

The CDR3 here is CASSPRGTGRNSGANVLTF. In DNA form, the CDR3 reads TGTGCCAGCAGCCCCCGTGGGACAGGGAGAAACTCTGGGGCCAACGTCCTGACTTTC. The chain employs TRBV7-9 and TRBJ2-6; TRBD1 agrees at 9 bases. This CDR3 contains 19 residues. Germline trimming cut 5 bases from V and 0 bases from J; bases unmatched to any gene: 11. Germline CDR1 is SEHNR and CDR2 is FQNEAQ (reference sequence). Based on the CDR3 plus reference TRBV7-9 and TRBJ2-6, the full variable domain is DTGVSQNPRHKITKRGQNVTFRCDPISEHNRLYWYRQTLGQGPEFLTYFQNEAQLEKSRLLSDRFSAERPKGSFSTLEIQRTEQGDSAMYLCASSPRGTGRNSGANVLTFGAGSRLTVL.

This clonotype was counted many times. The CDR3 DNA reads as TGTGCCAGCAGTTTCGCGGACGGGGGGACCCAGTACTTC. Translated: CASSFADGGTQYF. The gene calls are TRBV27 and TRBJ2-5; perhaps TRBD2 as D (6 bases). CDR3 length: 13 amino acids. The V end lost 3 bases, the J end lost 7 bases, and 12 bases lay between the germline ends. CDR1 is MNHEY, CDR2 SMNVEV, per germline (reference sequence).

The chain recombines TRBV7-2 with TRBJ1-2, with 10 bases matching TRBD1. This CDR3 spans 13 amino acids. Germline CDR1 SGHTA, CDR2 FQGNSA. Trimming removed 0 bases from V and 12 bases from J; junction bases left unmatched: 4. As DNA, the CDR3 is TGTGCCAGCAGCTTAGCCGGGACAGGGGCCAACACCTTC. This codes for CASSLAGTGANTF.

At least ten counts were recorded for this clonotype. The gene calls are TRBV12-3 or TRBV12-4 and TRBJ1-5; no clear D. Deletions cut 6 bases from V and 7 bases from J, with 10 bases between. The length of the CDR3 is 12 residues. The CDR3 here is CASRGPGQPQHF. The CDR3 DNA reads TGTGCCAGCAGAGGACCGGGACAGCCCCAGCATTTT.